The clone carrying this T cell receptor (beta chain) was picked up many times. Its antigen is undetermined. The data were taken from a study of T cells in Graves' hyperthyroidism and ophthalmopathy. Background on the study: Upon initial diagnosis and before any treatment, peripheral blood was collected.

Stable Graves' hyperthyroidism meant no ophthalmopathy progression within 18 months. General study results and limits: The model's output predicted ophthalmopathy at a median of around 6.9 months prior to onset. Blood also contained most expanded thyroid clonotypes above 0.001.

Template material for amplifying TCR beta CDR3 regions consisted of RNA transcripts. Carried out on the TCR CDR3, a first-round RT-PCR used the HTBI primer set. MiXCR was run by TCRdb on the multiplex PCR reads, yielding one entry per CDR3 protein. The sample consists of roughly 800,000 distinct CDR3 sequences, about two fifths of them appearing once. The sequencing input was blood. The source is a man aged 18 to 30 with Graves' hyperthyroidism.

The CDR3 spells CASSEGPPRPNTEAFF. CDR3 DNA: TGCGCCAGCAGTGAAGGGCCCCCCCGACCGAACACTGAAGCTTTCTTT. The chain links TRBV10-1 to TRBJ1-1; D not resolved. The CDR3 covers 16 residues. V was cut by 3 bases and J by 1 base, with 15 bases left in between. Looked up from germline, CDR1 is WNHNN and CDR2 is SYGVQD (reference sequence).